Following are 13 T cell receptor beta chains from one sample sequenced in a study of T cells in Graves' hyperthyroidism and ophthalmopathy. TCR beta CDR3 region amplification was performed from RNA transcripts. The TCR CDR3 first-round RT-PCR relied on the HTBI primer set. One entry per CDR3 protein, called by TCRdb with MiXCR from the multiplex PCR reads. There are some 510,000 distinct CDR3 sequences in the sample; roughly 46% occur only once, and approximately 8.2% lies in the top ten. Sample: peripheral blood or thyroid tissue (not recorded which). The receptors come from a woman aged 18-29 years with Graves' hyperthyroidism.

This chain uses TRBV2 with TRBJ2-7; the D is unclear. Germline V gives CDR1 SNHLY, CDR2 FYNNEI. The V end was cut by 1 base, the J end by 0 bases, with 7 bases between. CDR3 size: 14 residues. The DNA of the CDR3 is TGTGCCAGCAGTGAAGGCCCGAGCTCCTACGAGCAGTACTTC. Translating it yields CASSEGPSSYEQYF.

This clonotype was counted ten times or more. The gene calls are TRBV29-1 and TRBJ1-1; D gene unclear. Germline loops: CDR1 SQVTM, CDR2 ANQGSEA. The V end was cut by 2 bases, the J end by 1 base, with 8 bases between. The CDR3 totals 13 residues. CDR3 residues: CSVEYPENTEAFF. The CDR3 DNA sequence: TGCAGCGTTGAATATCCGGAGAACACTGAAGCTTTCTTT. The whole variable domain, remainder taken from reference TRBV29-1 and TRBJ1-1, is SAVISQKPSRDICQRGTSLTIQCQVDSQVTMMFWYRQQPGQSLTLIATANQGSEATYESGFVIDKFPISRPNLTFSTLTVSNMSPEDSSIYLCSVEYPENTEAFFGQGTRLTVV.

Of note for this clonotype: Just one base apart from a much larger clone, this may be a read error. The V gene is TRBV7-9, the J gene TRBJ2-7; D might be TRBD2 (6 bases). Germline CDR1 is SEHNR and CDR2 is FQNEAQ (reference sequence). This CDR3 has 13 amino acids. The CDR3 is CASSLGLDYELYF. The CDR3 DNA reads TGTGCCAGCAGCCTCGGACTGGACTACGAGCTGTACTTC.

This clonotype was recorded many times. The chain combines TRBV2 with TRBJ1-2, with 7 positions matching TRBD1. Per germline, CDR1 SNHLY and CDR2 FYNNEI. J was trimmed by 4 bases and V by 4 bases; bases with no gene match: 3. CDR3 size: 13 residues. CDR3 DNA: TGTGCCAGCAGTGCACAGGGGACCTATGGCTACACCTTC. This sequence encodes CASSAQGTYGYTF. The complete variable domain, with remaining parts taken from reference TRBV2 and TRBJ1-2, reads EPEVTQTPSHQVTQMGQEVILRCVPISNHLYFYWYRQILGQKVEFLVSFYNNEISEKSEIFDDQFSVERPDGSNFTLKIRSTKLEDSAMYFCASSAQGTYGYTFGSGTRLTVV.

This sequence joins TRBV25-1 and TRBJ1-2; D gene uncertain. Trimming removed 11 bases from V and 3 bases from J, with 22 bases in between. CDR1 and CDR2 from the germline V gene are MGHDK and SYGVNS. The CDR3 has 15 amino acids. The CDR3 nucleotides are TGTGCCTGGAGTGCCCCCGGAAGGAGCGACTATGGCTACACCTTC. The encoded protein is CAWSAPGRSDYGYTF.

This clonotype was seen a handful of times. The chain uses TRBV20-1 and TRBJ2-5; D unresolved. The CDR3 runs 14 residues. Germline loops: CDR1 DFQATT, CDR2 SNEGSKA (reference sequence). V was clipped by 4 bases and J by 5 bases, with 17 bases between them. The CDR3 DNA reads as TGCAGTGCTACCCGCCCCCCTGGGGTGGAGACCCAGTACTTC. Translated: CSATRPPGVETQYF.

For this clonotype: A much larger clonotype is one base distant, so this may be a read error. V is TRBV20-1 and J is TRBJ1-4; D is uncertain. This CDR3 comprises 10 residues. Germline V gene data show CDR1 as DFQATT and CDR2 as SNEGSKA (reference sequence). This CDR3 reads CNASGEKLFF. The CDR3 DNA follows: TGCAATGCTAGTGGTGAAAAACTGTTTTTT.

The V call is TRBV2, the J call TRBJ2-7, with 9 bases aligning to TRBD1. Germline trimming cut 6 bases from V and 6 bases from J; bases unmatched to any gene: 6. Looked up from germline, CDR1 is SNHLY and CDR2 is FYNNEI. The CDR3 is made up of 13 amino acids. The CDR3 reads CASSFNRGPEQYF. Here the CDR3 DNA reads TGTGCCAGCAGCTTCAACAGGGGGCCCGAGCAGTACTTC.

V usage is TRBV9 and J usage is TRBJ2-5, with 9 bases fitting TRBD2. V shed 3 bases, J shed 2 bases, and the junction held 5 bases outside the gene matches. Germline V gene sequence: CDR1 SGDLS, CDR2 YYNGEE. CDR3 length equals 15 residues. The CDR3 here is CASSASAGGQETQYF. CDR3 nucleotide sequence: TGTGCCAGCAGCGCCTCGGCGGGGGGGCAAGAGACCCAGTACTTC.

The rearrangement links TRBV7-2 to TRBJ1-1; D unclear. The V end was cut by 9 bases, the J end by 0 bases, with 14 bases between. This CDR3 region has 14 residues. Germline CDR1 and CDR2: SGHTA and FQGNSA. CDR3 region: CASSIGHMNTEAFF. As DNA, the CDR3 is TGTGCCAGTAGTATAGGGCACATGAACACTGAAGCTTTCTTT.

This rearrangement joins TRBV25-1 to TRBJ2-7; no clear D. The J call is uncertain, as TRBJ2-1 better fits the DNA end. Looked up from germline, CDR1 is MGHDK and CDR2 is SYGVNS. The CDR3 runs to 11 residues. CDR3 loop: CASSVMWEQFF. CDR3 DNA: TGTGCCAGCAGCGTTATGTGGGAGCAGTTCTTC.

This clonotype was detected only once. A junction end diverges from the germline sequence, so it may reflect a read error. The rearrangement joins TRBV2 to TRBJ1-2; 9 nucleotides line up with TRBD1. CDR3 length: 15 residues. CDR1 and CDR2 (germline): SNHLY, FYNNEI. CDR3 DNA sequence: TGTGCCCGCAGTGAACAGGGGGCTGGGAACTATGGCTACACCTTC. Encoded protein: CARSEQGAGNYGYTF. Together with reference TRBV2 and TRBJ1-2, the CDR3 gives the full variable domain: EPEVTQTPSHQVTQMGQEVILRCVPISNHLYFYWYRQILGQKVEFLVSFYNNEISEKSEIFDDQFSVERPDGSNFTLKIRSTKLEDSAMYFCARSEQGAGNYGYTFGSGTRLTVV.

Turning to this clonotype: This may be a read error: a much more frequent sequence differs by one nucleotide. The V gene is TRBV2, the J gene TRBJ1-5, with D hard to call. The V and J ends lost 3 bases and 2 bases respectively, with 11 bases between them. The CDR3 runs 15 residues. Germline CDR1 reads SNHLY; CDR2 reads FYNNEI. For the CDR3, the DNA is TGTGCCAGCAGTGAGGGTTCCCTGGGCAATCAGCCCCAGCATTTT. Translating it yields CASSEGSLGNQPQHF.